This paragraph reports one T cell receptor beta chain. Its target is unknown. The data originate from a study of shared clonotypes between healthy human individuals. General study points: Sampling covered blood only; tissue repertoires likely differ. Clonotype sharing among donors likely depends on sequencing depth. Generally, estimated richness proved larger in naive subsets than it did in memory subsets.

All participating donors were Caucasian adults from Nashville, Tennessee. TCRdb keeps only in-frame clones here, not all; method: immunoSEQ multiplex PCR. The sample includes millions of clones, 85% to 95% of them seen just once. J gave up 6 bases and V 1 base, and 2 bases lay outside the gene matches. This CDR3 is built from 14 residues. From germline, CDR1 is LNHNV and CDR2 YYDKDF (reference sequence). The gene calls are TRBV15 and TRBJ2-3; 9 positions match TRBD2. The TCR originated in a man between 18 and 29 years old in good health. Some clones in this sample may be carry-over from other donors' samples. Sequenced material: naive CD4+ T cells from PBMCs. The subset denotes: CD45RA+ positively selected. CDR3 DNA sequence: TGTGCCACCAGCAGAGGCGGGAGGGTTGATACGCAGTATTTT. Translating gives CATSRGGRVDTQYF.